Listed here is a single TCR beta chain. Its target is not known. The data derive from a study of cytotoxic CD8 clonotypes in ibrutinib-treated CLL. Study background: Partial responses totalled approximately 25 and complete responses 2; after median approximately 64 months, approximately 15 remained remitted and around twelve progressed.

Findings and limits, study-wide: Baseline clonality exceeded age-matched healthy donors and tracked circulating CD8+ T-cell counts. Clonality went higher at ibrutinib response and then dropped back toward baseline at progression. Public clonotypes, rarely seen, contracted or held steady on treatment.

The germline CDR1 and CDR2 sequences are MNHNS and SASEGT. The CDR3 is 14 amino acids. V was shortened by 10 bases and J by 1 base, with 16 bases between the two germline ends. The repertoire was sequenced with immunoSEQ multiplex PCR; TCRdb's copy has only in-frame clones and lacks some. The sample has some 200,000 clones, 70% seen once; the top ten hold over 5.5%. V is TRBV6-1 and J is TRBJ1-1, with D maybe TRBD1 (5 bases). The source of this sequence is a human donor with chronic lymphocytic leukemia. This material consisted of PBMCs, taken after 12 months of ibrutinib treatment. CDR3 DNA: TGTGCCATCCGCCGGGACCGGGGGAACACTGAAGCTTTCTTT. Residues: CAIRRDRGNTEAFF.